The source of this T cell receptor beta chain is a study of OX40 agonist ivuxolimab in advanced cancers. Unmatched junction bases numbered 4, after V lost 1 base and J lost 1 base. Germline V CDR1 and CDR2: LGHNA, YSLEER. The CDR3 length is 16 residues. Generated by immunoSEQ multiplex PCR, the TCRdb table keeps only in-frame clones and is missing some. The sample includes approximately 53,000 clones, approximately 92% seen only once; the top ten take more than 20%. This receptor was identified in an adult with an advanced solid tumor such as melanoma, head and neck, liver or kidney cancer. The sequencing used CD4+ or CD8+ T cells sorted from blood, collected in a trial of the OX40 agonist ivuxolimab. The chain uses TRBV4-3 and TRBJ2-5, with 9 bases identical to TRBD2. The CDR3: CASSQGLADLQETQYF. DNA for the CDR3: TGCGCCAGCAGCCAAGGACTAGCGGACCTCCAAGAGACCCAGTACTTC.